This record covers a single TCR beta chain. Method: immunoSEQ multiplex PCR; TCRdb's copy keeps in-frame clones and lacks some. The profile shows fewer than 400,000 clones, less than 85% of them singletons. This sample was included in a study of blood T cell repertoires in COVID-19. The overall study: Acute-phase and convalescent COVID-19 samples originated in the United States, Italy and Spain.

The V end was cut by 1 base, the J end by 14 bases, with 10 bases between. The CDR3 is 11 residues long. CDR1 and CDR2 (germline): SEHNR, FQNEAQ (reference sequence). The J gene is TRBJ2-3, the V gene TRBV7-9; no definite D call. Specimen: peripheral blood. The TCR comes from a young woman with acute or convalescent COVID-19. CDR3 DNA: TGTGCCAGCAGCTTAGGGTCAGTAGCGTATTTT. Translating gives CASSLGSVAYF. The entire variable domain, with the rest obtained from reference TRBV7-9 and TRBJ2-3, is as follows: DTGVSQNPRHKITKRGQNVTFRCDPISEHNRLYWYRQTLGQGPEFLTYFQNEAQLEKSRLLSDRFSAERPKGSFSTLEIQRTEQGDSAMYLCASSLGSVAYFGPGTRLTVL.